The T cell receptor (beta chain) described here comes from a study of cytomegalovirus exposure and HLA in healthy donors (TCRdb year 2017). Regarding the study in general: An earlier analysis of 587 of the donors reported approximately 280 Gb of sequence data and 95 million to 120 million unique TCR beta sequences obtained from around 190 million T cells. Because of strong linkage in the cohort, five DR-DQ haplotypes were treated as single units for association and clustering. HLA typing included class I and class II loci at four-digit resolution. To predict cytomegalovirus infection status, the study combined high-throughput TCR immunosequencing, statistical association of individual TCRs with disease status, and machine learning. Across under 500 genotyped donors of the cohort, an average of about 240,000 unique TCR beta nucleotide sequences per donor were sequenced, and around 19% of those sequences were non-productive. Donor age, sex, ethnicity and CMV serostatus were collected together with the repertoire data. In addition to the first cohort of 500 to 850 subjects, a separate validation cohort of 130 or so different subjects was used. The study aimed to test whether cataloging public T cell receptors could reveal signatures of past pathogen exposure. All discovery cohort repertoires had been generated using a single sequencing platform. Of the 300 to 450 genotyped donors, approximately 80% were placed in the genetic ancestry cluster associated with self-reported Caucasian donors. In a later analysis, previously published TCR beta repertoires from several hundred donors were re-analyzed and high-resolution HLA genotyping was added so that TCR occurrence patterns could be studied. An earlier analysis of several hundred of the donors applied high-throughput TCR beta sequencing to assess whether each TCR beta V gene segment acted as functional or pseudogenic. A later genetic analysis took genome-wide SNP genotypes for about 55% of the 666 donors and used that subset as a discovery cohort. Typing coverage differed by locus: A, B, C, DRB1 and DQB1 were typed in about 620-640 donors, DQA1 in 500 to 550, DPA1 in nearly 610, and DPB1 in 400 to 480. Roughly 300 gigabases of sequencing data and approximately 91 million unique TCR sequences made up an early release that covered around 640 HLA-typed donors. In the later analysis, no new phenotypic data were used to find candidate immune exposures; instead, reliance was placed on TCR beta sequences and their occurrence across donors. The study used immunosequencing to profile the T cell repertoires of 666 subjects and linked those repertoires to cytomegalovirus serostatus.

Taken from cysteine to phenylalanine, the CDR3 has 12 residues. Here the CDR3 DNA is all that survives: 36 bases in frame from base 1. V loses 5 bases of germline sequence and J loses 6 bases, and the interval between the two ends is 11 bases. CDR1 and CDR2 (LNHDA, SQIVND) derive from the germline V gene (reference sequence). Findings and caveats that apply to the study as a whole: The classifier was reported to diagnose cytomegalovirus status with high specificity and sensitivity in both the original and validation cohorts. Some IMGT-functional V segments, including TRBV6-2 and TRBV6-3, could not be told apart with the 87-base-pair reads, so those segments were excluded. In vitro tests confirmed that a few of the cytomegalovirus-associated TCR beta chains recognize cytomegalovirus antigens. According to the authors, the approach could potentially be generalized to other disease states and immunological phenotypes. Most CMV-associated TCR beta chains appeared to be HLA-restricted in a later analysis, and the HLA associations seemed to be driven largely by CMV exposure. A further reported finding was that TCR beta sequences accurately predicted the HLA-A and HLA-B alleles for most subjects in the first cohort. Because HLA typing was missing for some donors at each locus, association tests included only the typed subset. In a later analysis, the rate of TCR association differed among HLA loci, with DRB1 alleles having the most associated TCRs and HLA-C alleles having the fewest. A later analysis associated about 18,000 TCR beta sequences with specific HLA alleles at a false discovery rate of 0.05. The sequencing pipeline was judged likely to have produced a cluster of highly shared sequence variants as a technical artifact. Only TCR beta chains were sequenced in this cohort, and the absence of alpha or paired-chain data limited detectable features. Broadly in line with IMGT annotations, most TCR beta V segments showed up in productive rearrangements about 87% or about 30% of the time in an earlier analysis of 450 to 750 of the donors. A total of 164 TCR beta chains were listed by the study as associated with cytomegalovirus. In a later analysis, HLA-associated TCR beta chains showed more clonal expansion and lower generation probabilities than non-associated chains that were equally common. A later genetic analysis associated a missense DCLRE1C variant with V-gene and J-gene trimming of TCR beta chains, and an independent cohort replicated the association. Most TCR sequences were observed very rarely across donors, whereas some public TCRs were present in many individuals. Correlated functional status among segregating V segments might be attributable to linkage disequilibrium, but an unknown experimental factor could not be ruled out. Sequencing depth was assumed to be roughly uniform across donors in the presence/absence analyses, though that assumption may not hold. According to a later genetic analysis, donors in an Asian-associated ancestry cluster had fewer N-insertions in productive TCRs than the approximately 650-donor mean. Strong co-occurrence of HLA alleles, especially DR and DQ, made assigning TCR associations to individual alleles difficult. The only immune exposure information available for the cohort was CMV serostatus. A later analysis reported that several top co-occurrence clusters appeared linked to parvovirus B19, influenza, CMV and Epstein-Barr virus. Because counts were too low, approximately 18 rarely observed V segments, including chromosome 9 orphons, were excluded from the earlier analysis of some 540 of the donors.

In total, 500 to 700 healthy bone marrow donors made up the cohort. At the time of sampling, every cohort member was nominally healthy, though immune exposures that went unrecorded were likely present. The donor was CMV seropositive and belonged to the group of more than 250 seropositive cohort members. Each donor provided a peripheral blood sample, and peripheral blood mononuclear cells were used for TCR beta sequencing. The Qiagen DNeasy Blood Extraction Kit was used to extract genomic DNA from the blood cell samples. Regarding this clone: It has no known antigen specificity. Base-call qualities are not available, and no considerably larger clone is one nucleotide away.

The library came from the immunoSEQ multiplex PCR assay. For the multiplex PCR, a mixture combining 60 forward primers for TCR Vbeta segments and 13 reverse primers for TCR Jbeta segments was used. The CDR3 region of rearranged TCR beta genes was amplified from genomic DNA by a multiplex PCR assay. Amplified TCR beta libraries were sequenced as 87-base-pair reads on the Illumina HiSeq System. On the study's bioinformatics: In a later analysis, approximately 74 million unique TCR beta chains were counted across the 690 or so repertoires, and approximately 11 million of these chains were shared by at least two donors. A nearest-neighbor algorithm error-corrected the raw reads and collapsed the reads into unique sequences, merging closely related sequences to remove PCR and sequencing errors. Alignment of CDR3 sequences to IMGT reference sequences was used to assign V, D and J gene segments. Each retained sequence needed at least a six-nucleotide match to both a V gene segment and a J gene segment. Rearrangements were called productive when the CDR3 lacked stop codons and stayed in frame with V and J; all others were non-productive. Following IMGT convention, CDR3 was defined as the stretch from the second conserved V-encoded cysteine up to the conserved J-encoded phenylalanine. In an earlier analysis of roughly 610 of the donors, sequences lacking an unambiguous match to a single V gene segment were excluded. In an earlier analysis of almost 600 of the donors, a V segment was called functional when productive rearrangements were above 56.7%, and segregating when the standard deviation between donors exceeded 5%. A statistical classification framework was developed to diagnose cytomegalovirus status using the catalog of TCR beta chain sequences. A later analysis assigned V and J genes by comparing TCR nucleotide sequences with IMGT/GENE-DB human TR gene sequences. Using the TCRdist pipeline, a later analysis assigned CDR3 sequences along with most-parsimonious VDJ recombination scenarios. A later analysis defined each TCR beta chain by its CDR3 amino acid sequence plus V-gene family, and excluded reads lacking a unique V-gene family. A later analysis removed 592 highly shared, low-generation-probability nucleotide sequences to deal with suspected cross-contamination and a sequencing artifact. A later analysis calculated a clonal expansion index for each public chain from normalized within-repertoire ranks of inferred template counts. In a later analysis, generation probabilities were computed with a VDJ recombination model fitted to out-of-frame rearrangements, and the resulting probabilities were checked against IGoR. A later analysis scored TCR-TCR, TCR-HLA and TCR-CMV co-occurrence with hypergeometric tests, applying a repertoire-size bias correction to TCR pairs. To estimate false discovery rates, a later analysis permuted the HLA or CMV assignments 20 times. In a later analysis, co-occurring TCRs were grouped using DBSCAN, with TCRdist sequence similarity added in when clustering inside HLA-allele-positive subsets. Repertoires with fewer than 30,000 or more than 120,000 public chains, plus five repertoires with anomalous nucleotide sharing, were excluded from co-occurrence clustering. The immuneACCESS repertoire file appears here via TCRdb, limited to in-frame rearrangements. These files lack a portion of the clones; in checked studies, under half of the deficit traces to unresolved V genes, and the cause of the others is not known. V and J calls and clone size follow that table, whereas D and trimming were derived from the DNA. The sample includes roughly 200,000 clones, with about 77% observed a single time. The biggest ten clones account for approximately 2.1% of the sample.

Sequencing was done on a sample of PBMCs. The V and J genes are TRBV19 and TRBJ2-7; the D gene is possibly TRBD1, with 6 bases matching. The TCR comes from a woman in her 30s in good health and CMV-seropositive. The CDR3 has the sequence CASSQQGGEQYF. The DNA is as follows: TGTGCCAGTAGTCAACAGGGCGGCGAGCAGTACTTC.